This TCR beta chain is drawn from a study of T cell repertoires in cytomegalovirus infection. About the research overall: The authors used CMV epitopes that were HLA-C-restricted (recently identified) and HLA-B-restricted (well studied). CMV infection together with matching HLA type was indicated by public TCR beta signatures. Points from the study as a whole: What dominated the ex vivo response were HLA-C-restricted CMV-specific TCR beta clonotypes. Cumulated frequencies of public TCR beta families served to identify carriers of CMV plus the relevant HLA.

Germline V gene data show CDR1 as MNHEY and CDR2 as SMNVEV (reference sequence). This CDR3 is built from 16 residues. The V gene lost 5 bases and the J gene lost 6 bases, with 22 bases spanning the gap. TCRdb passed the reads through MiXCR, listing each CDR3 protein once. Of about 770,000 distinct CDR3 sequences listed, just under 30% are singletons. Comments on this clonotype: The antigen remains undetermined.

V and J are TRBV27 and TRBJ1-2; D uncertain. This sample comprised cultured CD8+ T cells from PBMCs, obtained from culture after CMV antigen stimulation. The sequence was collected from a human donor in good health (CMV status not recorded). Some clones in this sample may be carry-over from other donors' samples. CDR3 sequence (DNA): TGTGCCAGCAGTCTCCTCCCCGACGAGCGGGCGGATGGCTACACCTTC. As protein: CASSLLPDERADGYTF.